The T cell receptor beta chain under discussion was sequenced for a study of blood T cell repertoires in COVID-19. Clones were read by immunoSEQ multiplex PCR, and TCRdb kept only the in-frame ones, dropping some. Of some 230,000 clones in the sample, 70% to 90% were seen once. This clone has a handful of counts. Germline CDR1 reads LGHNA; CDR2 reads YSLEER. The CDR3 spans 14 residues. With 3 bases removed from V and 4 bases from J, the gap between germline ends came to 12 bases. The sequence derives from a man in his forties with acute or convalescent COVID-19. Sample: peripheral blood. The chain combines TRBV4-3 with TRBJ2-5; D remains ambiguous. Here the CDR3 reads CASSQGRILETQYF. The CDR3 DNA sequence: TGCGCCAGCAGCCAGGGCAGAATCCTAGAGACCCAGTACTTC.